This TCR beta chain was sequenced for a study of cytomegalovirus exposure and HLA in healthy donors. The CDR3 is made up of 15 amino acids. The V end lost 5 bases, the J end lost 7 bases, and 18 bases lay between the germline ends. The V gene's germline CDR1 is MDHEN and CDR2 SYDVKM. The method was immunoSEQ multiplex PCR; TCRdb's version includes in-frame clones alone and lacks a portion of them. The sample lists some 110,000 clones; 80% to 90% were seen once. Sequencing input: PBMCs. The receptor comes from a man aged 18 to 29 in good health and CMV-seropositive. The V gene is TRBV28, the J gene TRBJ1-5, with D maybe TRBD1 (5 bases). The CDR3 nucleotides are TGTGCCAGCAGTCCCCATTCCGGGGCGGGACAGCCCCAGCATTTT. Its translation is CASSPHSGAGQPQHF.